The clone carrying this T cell receptor (beta chain) was detected only once. This record belongs to a study of technical replicates of blood from several donors. Profiled with immunoSEQ multiplex PCR; TCRdb holds only in-frame clones, not every one. The table includes 60,000 to 90,000 clones, roughly 96% detected once. The CDR3 has 17 residues. Losses at the gene ends were 0 bases for V and 6 bases for J; bases not matched to a gene: 11. Germline V gene lookup returns CDR1 MGHRA and CDR2 YSYEKL. Sample: T cells isolated from PBMCs. V and J are TRBV4-1 and TRBJ1-5; 7 bases are a match to TRBD1. This sequence was found in a human donor in good health. This chain's CDR3 is CASSQDPRGLGSQPQHF. CDR3 in DNA: TGCGCCAGCAGCCAAGATCCCAGGGGGTTAGGAAGTCAGCCCCAGCATTTT.